This paragraph reports one T cell receptor beta chain. This record belongs to a study of STAT5B mutations in CD4+ large granular lymphocyte leukemia. Germline CDR1 and CDR2: SGHRS and YFSETQ. After removal of 0 bases from V and 0 bases from J, the junction contained 4 bases not matched to a gene. The CDR3 has 16 residues. Only in-frame clones appear in the TCRdb table, and some are missing; sequencing was by immunoSEQ multiplex PCR. The sample lists around 30,000 clones, about 74% occurring once. The sequenced sample consisted of CD4+ T cells from blood buffy coats. This TCR was recovered from a human donor in good health. This chain connects TRBV5-1 to TRBJ2-7; 9 nucleotides line up with TRBD1. The CDR3 DNA reads TGCGCCAGCAGCTTGGACACAGGGGGCCTCTCCTACGAGCAGTACTTC. Protein: CASSLDTGGLSYEQYF.